Listed below are T cell receptor beta chains from one sample, sequenced in a study of beta chain features in type 1 diabetes. Assay used: immunoSEQ multiplex PCR; TCRdb lists only in-frame clones, some missing. This repertoire shows about 360,000 clones, roughly 13% found once; its top ten account for around 0.015%. The sequencing input was naive CD4+ T cells from blood. These receptor sequences come from a man between 18 and 35 years old in good health. Each CDR3 is given with its conserved first and last residue. A D gene is named only where the DNA matches it firmly. Size is omitted from some rows. Given values are once, few, many or a class for expanded clones.

TRBJ2-5 | . | TRBV5-4 | TRBD1 | CASSWTGVETQYF | TGTGCCAGCAGCTGGACAGGGGTAGAGACCCAGTACTTC
TRBJ2-1 | few | TRBV9 | . | CASSVGPGIGQFF | TGTGCCAGCAGCGTAGGCCCGGGGATAGGGCAGTTCTTC
TRBJ1-2 | few | TRBV30 | . | CACERHGYTF | TGTGCCTGTGAGAGGCATGGCTACACCTTC
TRBJ2-1 | . | TRBV7-3 | . | CASSFQSGRHEQFF | TGTGCCAGCAGCTTCCAGTCAGGGCGGCATGAGCAGTTCTTC
TRBJ1-1 | . | TRBV28 | . | CASSLMTSPFTEAFF | TGTGCCAGCAGTCTCATGACATCCCCCTTCACTGAAGCTTTCTTT
TRBJ2-1 | few | TRBV7-7 | TRBD2 | CASSPLSGRSSYNEQFF | TGTGCTAGCAGCCCCCTGAGCGGGAGGAGCTCCTACAATGAGCAGTTCTTC
TRBJ2-7 | few | TRBV28 | TRBD2 | CASKREGFIYEQYF | TGTGCCAGCAAACGGGAGGGGTTTATCTACGAGCAGTACTTC
TRBJ2-1 | few | TRBV13 | TRBD1 | CASSQGQGYEQFF | TGTGCCAGCAGCCAGGGACAGGGCTATGAGCAGTTCTTC
TRBJ2-1 | few | TRBV7-2 | TRBD1 | CASSLRDRNEQFF | TGTGCCAGCAGCTTAAGGGACAGAAATGAGCAGTTCTTC
TRBJ1-2 | . | TRBV6-6 | . | CASRPYLDRLYGYTF | TGTGCCAGCAGACCATATCTCGACAGGCTCTATGGCTACACCTTC
TRBJ2-7 | . | TRBV7-2 | TRBD2 | CASSLDTSGGPSSYEQYF | TGTGCCAGCAGCTTAGATACTAGCGGGGGGCCAAGCTCCTACGAGCAGTACTTC
TRBJ1-4 | few | TRBV6-5 | . | CASSYDRTNEKLFF | TGTGCCAGCAGTTACGACAGGACTAATGAAAAACTGTTTTTT